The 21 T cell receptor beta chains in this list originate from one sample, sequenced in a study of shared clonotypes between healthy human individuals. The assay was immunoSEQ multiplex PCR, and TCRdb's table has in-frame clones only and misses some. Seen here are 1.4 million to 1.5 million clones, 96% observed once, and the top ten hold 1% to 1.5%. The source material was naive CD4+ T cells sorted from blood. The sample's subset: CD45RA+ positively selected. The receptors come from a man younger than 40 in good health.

The CDR3 protein is CASSEENEQFF. The CDR3 bases are TGTGCCAGCAGTGAAGAGAATGAGCAGTTCTTC. V usage is TRBV25-1 and J usage is TRBJ2-1; D remains unclear. V was cut by 2 bases and J by 7 bases, with 3 bases left in between. Germline CDR1 MGHDK, CDR2 SYGVNS. The CDR3 runs to 11 residues.

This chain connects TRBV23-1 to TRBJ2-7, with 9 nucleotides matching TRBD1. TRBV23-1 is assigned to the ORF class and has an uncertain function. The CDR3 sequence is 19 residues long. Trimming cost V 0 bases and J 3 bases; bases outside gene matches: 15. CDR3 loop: CASSQSEGQGLSPLYEQYF. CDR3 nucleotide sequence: TGCGCCAGCAGTCAATCCGAGGGACAGGGCCTCTCCCCCCTCTACGAGCAGTACTTC.

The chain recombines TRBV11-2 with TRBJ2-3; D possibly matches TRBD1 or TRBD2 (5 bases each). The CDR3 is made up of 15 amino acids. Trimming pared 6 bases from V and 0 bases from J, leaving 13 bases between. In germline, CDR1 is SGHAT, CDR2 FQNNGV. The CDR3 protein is CASSRGQGSTDTQYF. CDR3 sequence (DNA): TGTGCCAGCAGTAGAGGGCAGGGAAGCACAGATACGCAGTATTTT.

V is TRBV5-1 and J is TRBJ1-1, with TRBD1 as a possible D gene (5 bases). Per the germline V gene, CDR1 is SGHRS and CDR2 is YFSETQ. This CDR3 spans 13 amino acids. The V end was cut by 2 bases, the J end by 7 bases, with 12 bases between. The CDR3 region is CASSFLGVGEAFF. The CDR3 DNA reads TGCGCCAGCAGCTTTTTAGGGGTCGGTGAAGCTTTCTTT.

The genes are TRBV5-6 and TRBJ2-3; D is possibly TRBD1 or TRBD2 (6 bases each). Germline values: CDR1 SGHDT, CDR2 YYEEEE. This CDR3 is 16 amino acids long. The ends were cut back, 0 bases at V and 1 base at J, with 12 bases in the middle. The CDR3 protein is CASSLAGGAGTDTQYF. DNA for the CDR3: TGTGCCAGCAGCTTGGCCGGGGGCGCGGGCACAGATACGCAGTATTTT.

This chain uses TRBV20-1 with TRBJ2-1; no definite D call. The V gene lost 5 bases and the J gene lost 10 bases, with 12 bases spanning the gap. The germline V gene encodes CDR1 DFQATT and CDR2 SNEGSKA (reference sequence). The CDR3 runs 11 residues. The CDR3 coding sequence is TGCAGTGCTCCCACCACTGGGGAGCAGTTCTTC. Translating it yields CSAPTTGEQFF.

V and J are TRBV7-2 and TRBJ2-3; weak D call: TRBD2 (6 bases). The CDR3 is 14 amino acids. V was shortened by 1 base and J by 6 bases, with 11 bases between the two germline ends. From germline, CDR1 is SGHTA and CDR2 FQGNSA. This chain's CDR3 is CASSLELAVDTQYF. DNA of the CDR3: TGTGCCAGCAGCTTAGAACTAGCAGTGGATACGCAGTATTTT.

CDR3 bases: TGTGCCACCAGCAGCGAACTAGGCTTTGGTGAGCAGTTCTTC. Translated, it gives CATSSELGFGEQFF. The chain recombines TRBV6-6 with TRBJ2-1, with TRBD2 as a possible D gene (5 bases). Germline V gives CDR1 MNHNY, CDR2 SVGAGI (reference sequence). The CDR3 totals 14 residues. The V and J ends lost 10 bases and 9 bases respectively, with 22 bases between them.

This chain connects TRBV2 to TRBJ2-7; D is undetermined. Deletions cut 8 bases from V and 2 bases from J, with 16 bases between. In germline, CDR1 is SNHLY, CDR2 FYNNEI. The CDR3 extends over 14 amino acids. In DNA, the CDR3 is TGTGCCAGCGAACCCTATAGTAGAACCTACGAGCAGTACTTC. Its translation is CASEPYSRTYEQYF.

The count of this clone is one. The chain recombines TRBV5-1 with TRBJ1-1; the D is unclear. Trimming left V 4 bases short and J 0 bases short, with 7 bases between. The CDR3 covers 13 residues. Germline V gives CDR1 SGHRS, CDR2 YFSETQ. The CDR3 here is CASSPQLNTEAFF. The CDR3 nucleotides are TGCGCCAGCAGCCCCCAATTGAACACTGAAGCTTTCTTT.

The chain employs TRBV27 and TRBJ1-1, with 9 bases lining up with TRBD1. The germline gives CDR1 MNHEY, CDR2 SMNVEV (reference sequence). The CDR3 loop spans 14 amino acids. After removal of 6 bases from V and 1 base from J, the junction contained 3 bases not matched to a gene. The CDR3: CASRSGQGNTEAFF. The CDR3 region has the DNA TGTGCCAGCAGATCGGGACAGGGGAACACTGAAGCTTTCTTT.

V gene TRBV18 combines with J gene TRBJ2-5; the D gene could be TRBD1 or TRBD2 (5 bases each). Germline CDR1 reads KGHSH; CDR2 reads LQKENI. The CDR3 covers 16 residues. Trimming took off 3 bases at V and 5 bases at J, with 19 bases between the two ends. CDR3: CASSPRDPRRSETQYF. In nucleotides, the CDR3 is TGTGCCAGCTCACCCAGGGACCCGCGGAGGTCGGAGACCCAGTACTTC.

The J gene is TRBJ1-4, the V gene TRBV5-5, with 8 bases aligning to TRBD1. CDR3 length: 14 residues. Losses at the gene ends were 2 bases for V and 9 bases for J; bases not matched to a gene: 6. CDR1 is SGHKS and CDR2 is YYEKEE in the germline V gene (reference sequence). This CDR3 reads CASSLTGGDQKLFF. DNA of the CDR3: TGTGCCAGCAGCTTAACAGGGGGAGATCAAAAACTGTTTTTT.

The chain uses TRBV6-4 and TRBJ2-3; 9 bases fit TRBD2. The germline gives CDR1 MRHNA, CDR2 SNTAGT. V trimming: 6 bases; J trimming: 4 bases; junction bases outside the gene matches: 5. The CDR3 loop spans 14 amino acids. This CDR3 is CASSLRTSADTQYF. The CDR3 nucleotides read TGTGCCAGCAGCCTTCGGACTAGCGCAGATACGCAGTATTTT.

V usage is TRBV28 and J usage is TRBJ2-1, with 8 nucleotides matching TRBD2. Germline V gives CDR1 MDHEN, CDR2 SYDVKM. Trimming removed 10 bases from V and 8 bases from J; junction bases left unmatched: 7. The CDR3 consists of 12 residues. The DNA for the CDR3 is TGTGCCACCGAGCGGGAGAGCTATGAGCAGTTCTTC. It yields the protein CATERESYEQFF.

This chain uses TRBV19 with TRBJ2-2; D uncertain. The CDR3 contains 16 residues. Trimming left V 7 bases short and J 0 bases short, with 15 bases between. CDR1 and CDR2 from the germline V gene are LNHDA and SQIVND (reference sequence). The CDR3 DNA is TGTGCCAGTAAGCTAGATCGGTGGACGAACACCGGGGAGCTGTTTTTT. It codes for CASKLDRWTNTGELFF.

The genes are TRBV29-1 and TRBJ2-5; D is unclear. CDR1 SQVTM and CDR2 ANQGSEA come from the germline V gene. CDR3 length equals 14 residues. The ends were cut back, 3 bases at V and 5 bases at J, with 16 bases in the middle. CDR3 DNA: TGCAGCGTTGAGACTTCCCGCCAGAGGGAGACCCAGTACTTC. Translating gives CSVETSRQRETQYF.

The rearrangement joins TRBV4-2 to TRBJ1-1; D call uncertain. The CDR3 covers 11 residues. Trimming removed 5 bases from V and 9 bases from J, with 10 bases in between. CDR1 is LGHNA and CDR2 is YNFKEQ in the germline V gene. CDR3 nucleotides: TGTGCCAGCAGCTTCCGGGCCCAAGCTTTCTTT. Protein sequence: CASSFRAQAFF.

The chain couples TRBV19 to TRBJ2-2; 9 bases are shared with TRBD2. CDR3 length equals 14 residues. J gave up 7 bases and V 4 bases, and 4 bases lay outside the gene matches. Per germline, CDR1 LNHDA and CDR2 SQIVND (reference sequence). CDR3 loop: CASSKHSGGGELFF. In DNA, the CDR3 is TGTGCCAGTAGTAAACATAGCGGGGGCGGGGAGCTGTTTTTT.

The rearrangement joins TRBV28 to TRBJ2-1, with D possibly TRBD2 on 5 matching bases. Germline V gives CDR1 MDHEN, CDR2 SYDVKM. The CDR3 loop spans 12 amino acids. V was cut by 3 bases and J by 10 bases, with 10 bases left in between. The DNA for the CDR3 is TGTGCCAGCAGTTTTGGGAGTATGGAGCAGTTCTTC. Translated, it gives CASSFGSMEQFF.

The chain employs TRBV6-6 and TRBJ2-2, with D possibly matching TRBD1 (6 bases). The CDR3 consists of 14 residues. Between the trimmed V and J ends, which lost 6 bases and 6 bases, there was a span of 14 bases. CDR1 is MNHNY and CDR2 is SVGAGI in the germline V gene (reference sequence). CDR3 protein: CASRTTGMAGELFF. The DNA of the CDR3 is TGTGCCAGCAGGACTACAGGGATGGCCGGGGAGCTGTTTTTT.